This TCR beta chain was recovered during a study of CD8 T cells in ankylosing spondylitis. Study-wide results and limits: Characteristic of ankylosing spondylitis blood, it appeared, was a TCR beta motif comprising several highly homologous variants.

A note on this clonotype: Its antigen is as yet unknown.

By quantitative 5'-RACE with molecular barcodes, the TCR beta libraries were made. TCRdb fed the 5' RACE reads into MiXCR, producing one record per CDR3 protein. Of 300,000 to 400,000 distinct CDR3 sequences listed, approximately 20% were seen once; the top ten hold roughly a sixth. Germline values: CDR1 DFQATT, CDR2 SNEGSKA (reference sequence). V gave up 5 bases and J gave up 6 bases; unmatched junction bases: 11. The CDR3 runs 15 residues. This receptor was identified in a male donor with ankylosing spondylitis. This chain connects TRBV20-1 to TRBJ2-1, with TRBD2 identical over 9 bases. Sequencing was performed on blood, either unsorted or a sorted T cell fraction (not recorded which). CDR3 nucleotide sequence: TGCAGTGCTGAATTCCTAGCGGGGTTTGGCAATGAGCAGTTCTTC. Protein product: CSAEFLAGFGNEQFF.